One T cell receptor beta chain is described in this entry. Its antigen remains unidentified. The record has no base qualities; no much larger clone is one base away. The CDR3 starts with the cysteine, ends with the phenylalanine, and has 15 residues. The CDR3 DNA has 45 bases and is translated from base 1. The germline ends are 18 bases apart after V is trimmed by 6 bases and J by 3 bases. Sequences MNHEY (CDR1) and SMNVEV (CDR2) are obtained from the germline V gene (reference sequence). The cohort consisted of 650 to 700 healthy bone marrow donors. At the time of sampling, all cohort members were nominally healthy, though unrecorded immune exposures were likely present. The donor tested CMV seronegative and was one of the 352 seronegative cohort members. Every donor gave a peripheral blood sample, and the peripheral blood mononuclear cells from that sample were used for TCR beta sequencing. Genomic DNA was extracted from the blood cell samples with the Qiagen DNeasy Blood Extraction Kit.

This specimen belongs to a study of cytomegalovirus exposure and HLA in healthy donors (dated by TCRdb to 2016 to 2017). With regard to the full study: According to an earlier analysis of 587 of the donors, about 179 million T cells yielded some 120 million unique TCR beta sequences and 276 Gb of sequence data. An early release that covered more than 550 HLA-typed donors contained approximately 300 gigabases of sequencing data and 65 million to 100 million unique TCR sequences. The genetic ancestry cluster associated with self-reported Caucasian donors included 81% of the roughly 400 genotyped donors. The aim of the study was to test whether cataloging public T cell receptors could identify signatures of past pathogen exposure. Using immunosequencing, the study profiled T cell repertoires from 640 or so subjects and related those repertoires to cytomegalovirus serostatus. A separate validation cohort of over 95 different subjects was used in addition to the roughly 620-subject first cohort. To predict cytomegalovirus infection status, the study brought together high-throughput TCR immunosequencing, statistical association of individual TCRs with disease status, and machine learning. A later analysis re-examined previously published TCR beta repertoires from about 670 donors and added high-resolution HLA genotyping to investigate patterns of TCR occurrence. In the later analysis, no new phenotypic data were used to find candidate immune exposures; instead, reliance was placed on TCR beta sequences and their occurrence across donors. In an earlier analysis of roughly 580 of the donors, high-throughput TCR beta sequencing was used to judge whether each TCR beta V gene segment behaved as functional or pseudogenic. Donor age, sex, ethnicity and CMV serostatus were collected together with the repertoire data. A later genetic analysis used genome-wide SNP genotypes for about 65% of the roughly 700 donors, treating that subset as a discovery cohort. All discovery cohort repertoires had been generated using a single sequencing platform. Class I and class II HLA loci were covered by the typing at four-digit resolution. The number of typed donors differed by locus: about 620-640 for A, B, C, DRB1 and DQB1; about 520 for DQA1; around 580 for DPA1; and some 470 for DPB1. Five DR-DQ haplotypes were treated as single units for association and clustering because of strong linkage in the cohort. Among around 400 genotyped donors of the cohort, an average of about 240,000 unique TCR beta nucleotide sequences was sequenced per donor, of which roughly 17% were non-productive.

What the research found in general, with its limitations: A few of the identified cytomegalovirus-associated TCR beta chains were confirmed in vitro to be specific for cytomegalovirus antigens. Because HLA typing was missing for some donors at each locus, association tests included only the typed subset. Cytomegalovirus status was reported to be diagnosed by the classifier with high specificity and sensitivity in both the original and validation cohorts. An association between a missense DCLRE1C variant and V-gene and J-gene trimming of TCR beta chains was found in a later genetic analysis and replicated in an independent cohort. Roughly uniform sequencing depth across donors was assumed in presence/absence analyses, although this assumption may not hold. When HLA alleles, especially DR and DQ, strongly co-occurred, TCR associations were difficult to assign to individual alleles. A group of highly shared sequence variants was considered likely to be a technical artifact of the sequencing pipeline. A further reported finding was that TCR beta sequences accurately predicted the HLA-A and HLA-B alleles for most subjects in the first cohort. Immune exposure information for the cohort was limited to CMV serostatus. Compared with the approximately 670-donor mean, donors in an Asian-associated ancestry cluster had fewer N-insertions in productive TCRs, according to a later genetic analysis. Most TCR sequences were seen in very few donors, while some public TCRs were found in many individuals. Some IMGT-functional V segments, including TRBV6-2 and TRBV6-3, could not be told apart with the 87-base-pair reads, so those segments were excluded. In a later analysis, the rate of TCR association differed among HLA loci, with DRB1 alleles having the most associated TCRs and HLA-C alleles having the fewest. The authors suggested that the approach could potentially be generalized to other disease states and immunological phenotypes. Compared with equally common non-associated chains, HLA-associated TCR beta chains in a later analysis were more clonally expanded and had lower generation probabilities. Only TCR beta chains were sequenced in this cohort, and the absence of alpha or paired-chain data limited detectable features. A total of some 180 TCR beta chains were listed by the study as associated with cytomegalovirus. A later analysis associated about 17,000 TCR beta sequences with specific HLA alleles at a false discovery rate of 0.05. An earlier analysis of some 590 of the donors showed that most TCR beta V segments appeared in productive rearrangements either about 90% or about 30% of the time, which broadly matched IMGT annotations. Correlated functional status among segregating V segments might reflect linkage disequilibrium, but an unknown experimental factor could not be ruled out. Most CMV-associated TCR beta chains appeared to be HLA-restricted in a later analysis, and the HLA associations seemed to be driven largely by CMV exposure. The earlier analysis of about 600 of the donors excluded 15 to 20 rarely observed V segments, including chromosome 9 orphons, because counts were too low. In a later analysis, several top co-occurrence clusters were reported to appear linked to parvovirus B19, influenza, CMV and Epstein-Barr virus.

The library relied on the immunoSEQ multiplex PCR assay. A mixture of 60 forward primers for TCR Vbeta segments and 13 reverse primers for TCR Jbeta segments was used in the multiplex PCR. The CDR3 region of rearranged TCR beta genes was amplified from genomic DNA by a multiplex PCR assay. On the Illumina HiSeq System, the amplified TCR beta libraries were sequenced as 87-base-pair reads. The authors' pipeline ran thus. Across the 500 to 850 repertoires, a later analysis counted about 81 million unique TCR beta chains, some 11 million of which were shared by at least two donors. To remove PCR and sequencing errors, raw reads were error-corrected and collapsed into unique sequences using a nearest-neighbor algorithm that merged closely related sequences. To assign V, D and J gene segments, CDR3 sequences were aligned to IMGT reference sequences. For a sequence to be retained, a match of at least six nucleotides was required to both a V gene segment and a J gene segment. Rearrangements were classified as productive when the CDR3 lacked stop codons and remained in frame with V and J, and all other rearrangements were classified as non-productive. Following IMGT convention, CDR3 was defined as the stretch from the second conserved V-encoded cysteine up to the conserved J-encoded phenylalanine. The earlier analysis of fewer than 750 of the donors excluded sequences that lacked an unambiguous match to a single V gene segment. In an earlier analysis of a few hundred of the donors, V segments were called functional above 56.7% productive rearrangements and were called segregating when the between-donor standard deviation exceeded 5%. A statistical classification framework was developed to diagnose cytomegalovirus status using the catalog of TCR beta chain sequences. A later analysis assigned V and J genes by comparing TCR nucleotide sequences with IMGT/GENE-DB human TR gene sequences. The TCRdist pipeline was used in a later analysis to assign CDR3 sequences and most-parsimonious VDJ recombination scenarios. In a later analysis, every TCR beta chain was defined by the combination of its CDR3 amino acid sequence and its V-gene family, and reads without a unique V-gene family were dropped. As a way to deal with suspected cross-contamination and a sequencing artifact, a later analysis dropped roughly 600 nucleotide sequences that were highly shared and had low generation probability. In a later analysis, a clonal expansion index for each public chain was calculated from normalized within-repertoire ranks of inferred template counts. In a later analysis, generation probabilities were computed using a VDJ recombination model fitted to out-of-frame rearrangements, and the results were checked against IGoR. Hypergeometric tests were used in a later analysis to score TCR-TCR, TCR-HLA and TCR-CMV co-occurrence, with a repertoire-size bias correction applied to the TCR pairs. False discovery rates were estimated in a later analysis by permuting HLA or CMV assignments 20 times. In a later analysis, co-occurring TCRs were grouped using DBSCAN, with TCRdist sequence similarity added in when clustering inside HLA-allele-positive subsets. Co-occurrence clustering excluded repertoires with fewer than 30,000 or more than 120,000 public chains, plus five with anomalous nucleotide sharing. As stored in TCRdb, this immuneACCESS dataset retains in-frame rearrangements with V and J assigned. A fraction of the clones does not appear; measured against another copy, unresolved V genes explain less than half of the discrepancy, and the remainder lacks a known reason. Clone size and V and J calls were adopted from that table, with D and trimming inferred from the DNA. The sample records 210,000 or so clones, roughly 78% of which are singletons. Roughly 0.45% of the sample belongs to the ten largest clones.

The sample was PBMCs. Rearrangement joined TRBV27 to TRBJ2-7, with a weak D call of TRBD1 (6 bases match). The clonotype originates from a boy aged 5-17 years in good health and CMV-seronegative. The DNA sequence follows: TGTGCCAGCAGCAATTCGGGACACTCCCTCTACGAGCAGTACTTC. Translation gives CASSNSGHSLYEQYF.